The 29 T cell receptor beta chains presented below share a single source sample, sequenced in a study of T cell responses to AZD1222 COVID-19 vaccine. Data came from immunoSEQ multiplex PCR; TCRdb stores just in-frame clones and leaves some out. The sample has 120,000 or so clones; roughly nine tenths are singletons. Sample: peripheral blood, taken on day 0 of AZD1222 vaccination. The receptor set was obtained from an adult in good health.

This clone was seen only once. The V gene is TRBV12-3 or TRBV12-4, the J gene TRBJ2-7, with no clear D. The CDR3 contains 11 residues. Trimming took 6 bases from V and 5 from J, leaving 8 bases between them. CDR3 region: CASSSTNEQYF. The CDR3 nucleotides are TGTGCCAGCAGCTCTACCAACGAGCAGTACTTC.

J is TRBJ2-1 and V is TRBV24-1; TRBD2 matches 10 bases. The V gene end was trimmed by 0 bases and the J gene end by 4 bases; junction bases not matched to a gene: 11. The CDR3 totals 19 residues. The germline CDR1 and CDR2 sequences are KGHDR and SFDVKD. In DNA form, the CDR3 reads TGTGCCACCAGTGATTTGCATTTAAGCGGGAGGGGGGGTTACAATGAGCAGTTCTTC. It yields the protein CATSDLHLSGRGGYNEQFF.

The gene calls are TRBV7-9 and TRBJ1-1; 8 nucleotides line up with TRBD1. CDR1 is SEHNR, CDR2 FQNEAQ, per germline (reference sequence). The CDR3 has 14 amino acids. After removal of 4 bases from V and 0 bases from J, the junction contained 1 base not matched to a gene. CDR3 in amino acids: CASSWTGMNTEAFF. DNA for the CDR3: TGTGCCAGCAGCTGGACAGGGATGAACACTGAAGCTTTCTTT.

In this sample, this clone turned up a few times. V is TRBV5-6 and J is TRBJ1-2, with unresolved D. The CDR3 runs 12 residues. Germline CDR1 SGHDT, CDR2 YYEEEE. Trimming left V 4 bases short and J 4 bases short, with 8 bases between. The chain's CDR3 is CASSPGAYGYTF. The CDR3 DNA is TGTGCCAGCAGCCCTGGAGCCTATGGCTACACCTTC.

This clone was detected only once. The J gene is TRBJ1-1, the V gene TRBV11-2; no definite D call. The germline V gene encodes CDR1 SGHAT and CDR2 FQNNGV. There are 13 residues in the CDR3. V was trimmed by 2 bases and J by 5 bases, leaving 9 bases between them. CDR3 sequence (DNA): TGTGCCAGCAGCTTACGTACTCCTACTGAAGCTTTCTTT. This encodes CASSLRTPTEAFF.

The chain joins TRBV5-4 to TRBJ2-5, with 7 bases fitting TRBD2. Trimming removed 6 bases from V and 4 bases from J; junction bases left unmatched: 9. Germline values: CDR1 SGHNT, CDR2 YYREEE (reference sequence). The CDR3 covers 14 residues. The CDR3 DNA is TGTGCCAGCAACTCTGGGGGGGAGGGAGAGACCCAGTACTTC. Translating gives CASNSGGEGETQYF.

This rearrangement joins TRBV11-2 to TRBJ2-5; D may correspond to TRBD1 or TRBD2 (5 bases each). Deletions cut 5 bases from V and 2 bases from J, with 9 bases between. The V gene's germline CDR1 is SGHAT and CDR2 FQNNGV. The CDR3 length is 13 residues. The CDR3 is CASSLGPQETQYF. As DNA, the CDR3 is TGTGCCAGCAGCCTGGGACCTCAAGAGACCCAGTACTTC. Together with reference TRBV11-2 and TRBJ2-5, the CDR3 gives the full variable domain: EAGVAQSPRYKIIEKRQSVAFWCNPISGHATLYWYQQILGQGPKLLIQFQNNGVVDDSQLPKDRFSAERLKGVDSTLKIQPAKLEDSAVYLCASSLGPQETQYFGPGTRLLVL.

This clone is a singleton in its sample. The chain combines TRBV3-1 (or the pseudogene TRBV3-2) with TRBJ1-3; no clear D gene. Trimming took off 3 bases at V and 4 bases at J, with 10 bases between the two ends. Germline V CDR1 and CDR2: LGHDT, YNNKEL (reference sequence). The CDR3 has 14 residues. CDR3 in amino acids: CASSHLGSGNTIYF. CDR3 bases: TGTGCCAGCAGCCATCTGGGGTCGGGAAACACCATATATTTT.

The chain combines TRBV9 with TRBJ1-2; TRBD1 aligns across 12 bases. Trimming removed 6 bases from V and 4 bases from J; junction bases left unmatched: 10. The germline V gene encodes CDR1 SGDLS and CDR2 YYNGEE. The CDR3 has 16 amino acids. CDR3 residues: CASTGTGGAESYGYTF. CDR3 nucleotides: TGTGCCAGCACCGGGACAGGGGGCGCGGAATCCTATGGCTACACCTTC. Full variable domain (outside the CDR3, taken from reference TRBV9 and TRBJ1-2): DSGVTQTPKHLITATGQRVTLRCSPRSGDLSVYWYQQSLDQGLQFLIQYYNGEERAKGNILERFSAQQFPDLHSELNLSSLELGDSALYFCASTGTGGAESYGYTFGSGTRLTVV.

This clone was detected once. This sequence joins TRBV6-2 or TRBV6-3 and TRBJ2-7; 7 bases match TRBD2. With 2 bases clipped from V and 3 bases from J, the junction kept 1 base outside the gene matches. The CDR3 extends over 13 amino acids. Per the germline V gene, CDR1 is MNHEY and CDR2 is SVGEGT. CDR3: CASSYPGGYEQYV. The CDR3 coding sequence is TGTGCCAGCAGTTACCCGGGGGGCTACGAGCAGTACGTC.

The gene calls are TRBV10-2 and TRBJ1-3; D gene ambiguous. Germline-derived CDR1 and CDR2 are WSHSY and SAAADI. Trimming left V 4 bases short and J 0 bases short, with 10 bases between. The CDR3 covers 15 residues. The CDR3 DNA sequence: TGCGCCAGCAGTGCTGACGTCTACTCTGGAAACACCATATATTTT. Amino acid sequence: CASSADVYSGNTIYF.

Of note for this clone: At one end, the junction sequence differs from germline, possibly due to a read error. The chain's CDR3 is CASRRTSGRADEQFF. For the CDR3, the DNA is TGTGCCAGCAGAAGGACTAGCGGGAGGGCCGATGAACAGTTCTTC. This chain joins TRBV6-4 and TRBJ2-1; 15 bases fit TRBD2. CDR1 and CDR2 (germline): MRHNA, SNTAGT. The CDR3 is 15 amino acids.

The rearrangement links TRBV6-2 or TRBV6-3 to TRBJ2-7; TRBD2 matches 13 bases. V trimming: 2 bases; J trimming: 6 bases; junction bases outside the gene matches: 13. The germline CDR1 and CDR2 sequences are MNHEY and SVGEGT. The CDR3 runs 18 residues. The CDR3 sequence: CASSYDTTGTSGMSEQYV. The CDR3 DNA reads TGTGCCAGCAGTTACGATACAACCGGGACTAGCGGGATGAGCGAGCAGTACGTC.

V gene TRBV30 combines with J gene TRBJ2-3; D unclear. The CDR3 consists of 15 residues. Germline lookup yields CDR1 GTSNPN and CDR2 SVGIG (reference sequence). V lost 3 bases to trimming and J lost 0 bases, with 13 bases between them. The CDR3 spells CAWSGRPFSTDTQYF. In DNA, the CDR3 is TGTGCCTGGAGCGGCAGACCGTTTAGCACAGATACGCAGTATTTT.

This chain uses TRBV7-2 with TRBJ1-5, with D possibly matching TRBD1 (6 bases). V dropped 5 bases and J dropped 5 bases, with 19 bases sitting between them. The CDR3 runs 16 residues. Germline V gene sequence: CDR1 SGHTA, CDR2 FQGNSA. CDR3 sequence reads: CASSPDGGQADQPQHF. The CDR3 nucleotides are TGTGCCAGCAGCCCAGACGGGGGGCAAGCCGATCAGCCCCAGCATTTT.

The chain combines TRBV7-9 with TRBJ1-1; D is unresolved. The CDR3 loop spans 13 amino acids. Per the germline V gene, CDR1 is SEHNR and CDR2 is FQNEAQ (reference sequence). The germline V and J ends were trimmed by 5 bases and 1 base, with 8 bases remaining between them. The CDR3 DNA follows: TGTGCCAGCAGCACGGGTCCGAACACTGAAGCTTTCTTT. It encodes CASSTGPNTEAFF.

J is TRBJ1-1 and V is TRBV6-2 or TRBV6-3; 11 bases match TRBD1. The CDR3 sequence is 18 residues long. Germline V gives CDR1 MNHEY, CDR2 SVGEGT. V trimming: 0 bases; J trimming: 1 base; junction bases outside the gene matches: 7. The DNA of the CDR3 is TGTGCCAGCAGTTACTCGAGGACAGGGGGCTTGGGGAACACTGAAGCTTTCTTT. As protein: CASSYSRTGGLGNTEAFF.

The V call is TRBV11-2, the J call TRBJ1-1; D is possibly TRBD1 (5 bases). Trimming took 5 bases from V and 5 from J, leaving 18 bases between them. The CDR3 sequence is 15 residues long. From germline, CDR1 is SGHAT and CDR2 FQNNGV. CDR3 nucleotides: TGTGCCAGCAGCATCCAGGGACCCGGCGGGACTGAAGCTTTCTTT. It translates to CASSIQGPGGTEAFF. Based on the CDR3 plus reference TRBV11-2 and TRBJ1-1, the full variable domain is EAGVAQSPRYKIIEKRQSVAFWCNPISGHATLYWYQQILGQGPKLLIQFQNNGVVDDSQLPKDRFSAERLKGVDSTLKIQPAKLEDSAVYLCASSIQGPGGTEAFFGQGTRLTVV.

This clone is a singleton in its sample. This rearrangement joins TRBV11-3 to TRBJ2-1; 10 bases match TRBD2. J lost 7 bases, V lost 5 bases, and 14 bases had no gene match. This CDR3 is built from 17 residues. Per the germline V gene, CDR1 is SGHNT and CDR2 is YENEEA. This CDR3 reads CASSDTPRAGGRNEQFF. CDR3 coding DNA: TGTGCCAGCAGCGATACCCCTAGAGCGGGAGGGCGGAATGAGCAGTTCTTC.

For the CDR3, the DNA is TGCGCCAGCAGCCCTAAAAGGGAGGCCCACTACAATGAGCAGTTCTTC. This sequence encodes CASSPKREAHYNEQFF. V is TRBV4-3 and J is TRBJ2-1; possible D gene TRBD2, 6 bases. Trimming took 4 bases from V and 3 from J, leaving 16 bases between them. This CDR3 contains 16 residues. CDR1 LGHNA and CDR2 YSLEER come from the germline V gene.

The chain recombines TRBV5-1 with TRBJ1-1; tentatively, D is TRBD1 (5 bases). This CDR3 has 15 amino acids. The V and J ends lost 5 bases and 2 bases respectively, with 16 bases between them. Germline CDR1 is SGHRS and CDR2 is YFSETQ. The CDR3: CASRTTTRDNTEAFF. In DNA form, the CDR3 reads TGCGCCAGCAGGACCACGACAAGGGACAACACTGAAGCTTTCTTT.

The chain joins TRBV18 to TRBJ1-1; no clear D gene. Germline-derived CDR1 and CDR2 are KGHSH and LQKENI. The V end was cut by 1 base, the J end by 3 bases, with 6 bases between. CDR3 length equals 13 residues. DNA of the CDR3: TGTGCCAGCTCACCACGGGGATACACTGAAGCTTTCTTT. Its translation is CASSPRGYTEAFF.

The chain employs TRBV7-3 and TRBJ1-1; D uncertain. V was cut by 4 bases and J by 8 bases, with 11 bases left in between. Germline-derived CDR1 and CDR2 are SGHTA and FQGTGA. The CDR3 is 12 residues long. CDR3 sequence reads: CASSYTTQEAFF. CDR3 nucleotide sequence: TGTGCCAGCAGCTACACGACTCAGGAAGCTTTCTTT.

This chain joins TRBV6-5 and TRBJ1-1; TRBD1 might be the D (5 bases). Germline V CDR1 and CDR2: MNHEY, SVGAGI. V was shortened by 8 bases and J by 0 bases, with 13 bases between the two germline ends. The CDR3 covers 14 residues. CDR3 region: CASGLGVMNTEAFF. Here the CDR3 DNA reads TGTGCCAGCGGTCTAGGGGTGATGAACACTGAAGCTTTCTTT.

J is TRBJ1-5 and V is TRBV10-2, with a weak D call TRBD1 (5 bases). V shed 6 bases and J shed 0 bases, with 18 bases lying between them. The CDR3 length is 17 residues. In germline, CDR1 is WSHSY, CDR2 SAAADI. CDR3 DNA sequence: TGCGCCAGCAGGGCTGAAGGGGCTGCATATAGCAATCAGCCCCAGCATTTT. Its protein product is CASRAEGAAYSNQPQHF.

The V and J genes are TRBV6-4 and TRBJ1-1; 7 nucleotides line up with TRBD1. Looked up from germline, CDR1 is MRHNA and CDR2 is SNTAGT. V dropped 11 bases and J dropped 5; count of bases not matched to a gene: 14. The CDR3 is 14 residues long. The CDR3 nucleotides read TGTGCCCGCAACGGGAGGGGGCGAGGGACTGAAGCTTTCTTT. Translation gives CARNGRGRGTEAFF.

The chain recombines TRBV19 with TRBJ2-2; 11 nucleotides agree with TRBD1. CDR1 LNHDA and CDR2 SQIVND come from the germline V gene (reference sequence). CDR3 length equals 19 residues. V was clipped by 2 bases and J by 6 bases; unmatched bases: 14. CDR3 sequence reads: CASSISGQGELGKAGELFF. CDR3 nucleotides: TGTGCCAGTAGTATATCGGGACAGGGGGAATTAGGTAAGGCCGGGGAGCTGTTTTTT.

J is TRBJ2-1 and V is TRBV7-9; D remains unclear. Trimming pared 0 bases from V and 8 bases from J, leaving 17 bases between. Germline assignment: CDR1 SEHNR and CDR2 FQNEAQ (reference sequence). This CDR3 is 16 amino acids long. Here the CDR3 reads CASSLALRSNLDEQFF. The CDR3 DNA follows: TGTGCCAGCAGCTTAGCGCTCCGGAGTAACTTGGATGAGCAGTTCTTC.

This chain joins TRBV24-1 and TRBJ2-1; D might be TRBD1 or TRBD2, each matching 6 bases. The germline V gene has CDR1 KGHDR and CDR2 SFDVKD. The CDR3 is made up of 17 amino acids. V lost 3 bases and J lost 8, with 22 bases in between. The CDR3 sequence: CATSDPRGTSRGDEQFF. CDR3 DNA sequence: TGTGCCACCAGTGATCCCCGAGGGACATCTAGGGGGGATGAGCAGTTCTTC.